The 29 T cell receptor beta chains below all came from one sample that was sequenced in a study of early T cells in non-severe SARS-CoV-2 infection. TCRdb re-derived calls from the 5' RACE reads in MiXCR, one entry per CDR3 protein. This repertoire shows roughly 35,000 distinct CDR3 sequences, around 6.1% found once; its top ten account for around 24%. Sequenced sample: whole blood. Every receptor here comes from an adult who was a healthcare worker with PCR-confirmed SARS-CoV-2 infection or an uninfected control (not recorded which).

This clonotype has just a few counts. J is TRBJ2-7 and V is TRBV5-6; perhaps D is TRBD1 or TRBD2 (7 bases each). The germline V and J ends were trimmed by 2 bases and 0 bases, with 21 bases remaining between them. The CDR3 runs 18 residues. Germline CDR1 SGHDT, CDR2 YYEEEE. CDR3 nucleotide sequence: TGTGCCAGCAGCTTAATGGTCGGGAGGACAGGTGCCTCCTACGAGCAGTACTTC. Encoded protein: CASSLMVGRTGASYEQYF.

This clonotype was observed many times. The J gene is TRBJ1-1, the V gene TRBV5-5, with 7 bases matching TRBD1. This CDR3 is built from 13 residues. Per the germline V gene, CDR1 is SGHKS and CDR2 is YYEKEE (reference sequence). V shed 4 bases and J 5 bases; nucleotides not matched to a gene: 5. The CDR3 DNA reads TGTGCCAGCAGCCTGACAGGGAAGACTGAAGCTTTCTTT. This translates into CASSLTGKTEAFF. Full variable domain (outside the CDR3, taken from reference TRBV5-5 and TRBJ1-1): DAGVTQSPTHLIKTRGQQVTLRCSPISGHKSVSWYQQVLGQGPQFIFQYYEKEERGRGNFPDRFSARQFPNYSSELNVNALLLGDSALYLCASSLTGKTEAFFGQGTRLTVV.

This clonotype has ten or more counts. The chain uses TRBV7-6 and TRBJ2-5; D gene unclear. This CDR3 is 11 amino acids long. Per germline, CDR1 SGHVS and CDR2 FNYEAQ. The germline V and J ends were trimmed by 5 bases and 10 bases, with 11 bases remaining between them. The CDR3 loop is CASSPGEVQYF. CDR3 nucleotide sequence: TGTGCCAGCAGCCCGGGCGAAGTCCAGTACTTC.

The genes are TRBV29-1 and TRBJ2-5; D is possibly TRBD1 or TRBD2 (6 bases each). Germline V gives CDR1 SQVTM, CDR2 ANQGSEA. Trimming removed 3 bases from V and 5 bases from J, with 16 bases in between. This CDR3 spans 14 amino acids. CDR3 sequence reads: CSVDGGSLAETQYF. The CDR3 bases are TGCAGCGTTGACGGGGGCAGCCTAGCGGAGACCCAGTACTTC.

This clonotype was found many times. The V call is TRBV11-2, the J call TRBJ1-1; perhaps TRBD1 as D (5 bases). Looked up from germline, CDR1 is SGHAT and CDR2 is FQNNGV. V was trimmed by 2 bases and J by 0 bases, leaving 10 bases between them. There are 15 residues in the CDR3. This chain's CDR3 is CASSLTAGMNTEAFF. The CDR3 DNA reads as TGTGCCAGCAGCTTAACGGCAGGGATGAACACTGAAGCTTTCTTT.

The chain recombines TRBV11-2 with TRBJ1-4, with D possibly TRBD1 on 6 matching bases. Germline CDR1 reads SGHAT; CDR2 reads FQNNGV. The length of the CDR3 is 15 residues. V lost 2 bases and J 5 bases, leaving 12 bases between the germline ends. In nucleotides, the CDR3 is TGTGCCAGCAGCTTATCTTGGCAGGGGAATGAAAAACTGTTTTTT. The encoded protein is CASSLSWQGNEKLFF. Full variable domain (rest looked up from reference TRBV11-2 and TRBJ1-4): EAGVAQSPRYKIIEKRQSVAFWCNPISGHATLYWYQQILGQGPKLLIQFQNNGVVDDSQLPKDRFSAERLKGVDSTLKIQPAKLEDSAVYLCASSLSWQGNEKLFFGSGTQLSVL.

At least ten counts were recorded for this clonotype. This chain uses TRBV13 with TRBJ2-7, with TRBD1 matching over 10 bases. CDR1 PRHDT and CDR2 FYEKMQ come from the germline V gene (reference sequence). CDR3 size: 14 residues. V shed 2 bases and J 4 bases; nucleotides not matched to a gene: 2. In nucleotides, the CDR3 is TGTGCCAGCAGCTTACCGGGACAGGGGTACGAGCAGTACTTC. It yields the protein CASSLPGQGYEQYF. Full variable domain (outside the CDR3, taken from reference TRBV13 and TRBJ2-7): AAGVIQSPRHLIKEKRETATLKCYPIPRHDTVYWYQQGPGQDPQFLISFYEKMQSDKGSIPDRFSAQQFSDYHSELNMSSLELGDSALYFCASSLPGQGYEQYFGPGTRLTVT.

This clonotype has at least ten counts. The gene calls are TRBV5-6 and TRBJ2-5; D may match TRBD1 or TRBD2 (6 bases each). V lost 2 bases and J lost 3, with 11 bases in between. CDR1 and CDR2 (germline): SGHDT, YYEEEE. The CDR3 is made up of 14 amino acids. Written as DNA, the CDR3 is TGTGCCAGCAGCTTAAAGGGGGGCGAAGAGACCCAGTACTTC. This translates into CASSLKGGEETQYF.

Ten or more counts support this clonotype. The genes are TRBV7-2 and TRBJ2-1; D possibly matches TRBD1 or TRBD2 (6 bases each). Germline CDR1 reads SGHTA; CDR2 reads FQGNSA. V lost 4 bases to trimming and J lost 4 bases, with 32 bases between them. The CDR3 totals 21 residues. CDR3 DNA: TGTGCCAGCAGCTCCCCGCGAACTGGGACATCTAGGACCGGAGGGTACAATGAGCAGTTCTTC. This translates into CASSSPRTGTSRTGGYNEQFF.

This clonotype was observed at least ten times. The chain couples TRBV28 to TRBJ1-2, with D tentatively TRBD1 (6 bases). CDR3 length: 15 residues. CDR1 is MDHEN and CDR2 is SYDVKM in the germline V gene. V was trimmed by 2 bases and J by 2 bases, leaving 12 bases between them. This CDR3 reads CASSLPGHQNYGYTF. The CDR3 DNA follows: TGTGCCAGCAGTTTACCGGGACACCAGAACTATGGCTACACCTTC.

The chain combines TRBV6-2 or TRBV6-3 with TRBJ2-6; no reliable D call. The CDR3 length is 15 residues. The germline CDR1 and CDR2 sequences are MNHEY and SVGEGT. The V end was cut by 10 bases, the J end by 0 bases, with 13 bases between. Here the CDR3 reads CATLSDGSGANVLTF. The CDR3 region has the DNA TGTGCCACCCTCTCCGACGGCTCTGGGGCCAACGTCCTGACTTTC.

This clonotype appeared many times. This chain connects TRBV11-2 to TRBJ2-3; the D call may be TRBD1 or TRBD2 (6 bases each). CDR3 length: 14 residues. V gave up 1 base and J gave up 6 bases, with 11 bases separating them. CDR1 SGHAT and CDR2 FQNNGV come from the germline V gene. The CDR3 DNA is TGTGCCAGCAGCTTAGGGCGAGGGGGGGATACGCAGTATTTT. This sequence encodes CASSLGRGGDTQYF.

This clonotype was seen many times. The gene calls are TRBV12-3 or TRBV12-4 and TRBJ2-7; D possibly corresponds to TRBD2 (5 bases). The CDR3 is 15 residues long. The V and J ends lost 5 bases and 5 bases respectively, with 19 bases between them. In DNA, the CDR3 is TGTGCCAGCAGTACCCGAATGGCAGGAGGAAACGAGCAGTACTTC. Amino acids: CASSTRMAGGNEQYF.

This clonotype was counted at least ten times. The chain joins TRBV15 to TRBJ2-1; 12 nucleotides align to TRBD2. CDR3 size: 18 residues. The V segment lost 0 bases and the J segment 8 bases; nucleotides outside the gene matches: 11. Per germline, CDR1 LNHNV and CDR2 YYDKDF (reference sequence). The chain's CDR3 is CATSRDRWLAGGLDEQFF. CDR3 DNA sequence: TGTGCCACCAGCAGAGATCGCTGGCTAGCGGGAGGGCTGGATGAGCAGTTCTTC.

This clonotype was detected ten times or more. V is TRBV12-3 or TRBV12-4 and J is TRBJ2-7, with D maybe TRBD2 (6 bases). This CDR3 region has 16 residues. Trimming took 2 bases from V and 2 from J, leaving 16 bases between them. The CDR3 spells CASSLIGRGIAYEQYF. The CDR3, as DNA: TGTGCCAGCAGTTTAATTGGGCGGGGAATTGCCTACGAGCAGTACTTC.

This clonotype was counted ten times or more. The chain is built from TRBV7-9 and TRBJ2-7, with 7 bases identical to TRBD1. V shed 5 bases and J 5 bases; nucleotides not matched to a gene: 3. The germline V gene encodes CDR1 SEHNR and CDR2 FQNEAQ (reference sequence). This CDR3 is built from 12 residues. The CDR3 sequence: CASSLDRNEQYF. CDR3 coding DNA: TGTGCCAGCAGCCTGGACAGGAACGAGCAGTACTTC.

This clonotype was counted only a few times. The V call is TRBV10-2, the J call TRBJ1-1; 7 nucleotides line up with TRBD1. The CDR3 is 17 residues long. Germline trimming cut 6 bases from V and 0 bases from J; bases unmatched to any gene: 13. CDR1 is WSHSY and CDR2 is SAAADI in the germline V gene. In DNA form, the CDR3 reads TGCGCCAGCAGGGCGAGGGCAGGGGGAACCATGAACACTGAAGCTTTCTTT. It is translated as CASRARAGGTMNTEAFF.

This clonotype occurred many times. This chain uses TRBV12-3 or TRBV12-4 with TRBJ2-2; the D call may be TRBD1 or TRBD2 (5 bases each). The length of the CDR3 is 15 residues. V lost 9 bases and J 3 bases, leaving 17 bases between the germline ends. In DNA, the CDR3 is TGTGCCAGTCTGGGTCTCGGGGCCTACACCGGGGAGCTGTTTTTT. This encodes CASLGLGAYTGELFF.

This clonotype has at least ten counts. The chain carries TRBV20-1 and TRBJ2-7; 8 positions agree with TRBD2. CDR1 and CDR2 from the germline V gene are DFQATT and SNEGSKA (reference sequence). This CDR3 region has 14 residues. Unmatched junction bases numbered 13, after V lost 5 bases and J lost 7 bases. For the CDR3, the DNA is TGCAGTGCTTTAAGGGGAGCGGGAGCGGTAGAGCAGTACTTC. It is translated as CSALRGAGAVEQYF.

This clonotype came up a few times. The V call is TRBV5-1, the J call TRBJ1-1, with D possibly matching TRBD1 (5 bases). The CDR3 contains 14 residues. V lost 2 bases, J lost 4 bases, and 12 bases lay in between. The germline V gene has CDR1 SGHRS and CDR2 YFSETQ. This CDR3 is CASSLKGVGTEAFF. The CDR3 DNA follows: TGCGCCAGCAGCTTAAAAGGGGTAGGCACTGAAGCTTTCTTT.

This clonotype was recorded at least ten times. V gene TRBV18 combines with J gene TRBJ2-3; tentative D call: TRBD2 (6 bases). V lost 2 bases to trimming and J lost 3 bases, with 9 bases between them. Germline lookup yields CDR1 KGHSH and CDR2 LQKENI. CDR3 length: 14 amino acids. CDR3 nucleotides: TGTGCCAGCTCACCATACGGGAGAACAGATACGCAGTATTTT. Residues: CASSPYGRTDTQYF.

This clonotype was found many times. This chain connects TRBV5-1 to TRBJ1-6, with D tentatively TRBD1 (5 bases). Germline CDR1 reads SGHRS; CDR2 reads YFSETQ. This CDR3 has 15 amino acids. V lost 5 bases and J lost 10, with 19 bases in between. The CDR3 region has the DNA TGCGCCAGCAGTCCGGGACGTGGTGAGGGATCACCCCTCCACTTT. It codes for CASSPGRGEGSPLHF.

This clonotype has just a few counts. The genes are TRBV7-9 and TRBJ2-1; D gene uncertain. Trimming removed 5 bases from V and 4 bases from J, with 9 bases in between. Germline V CDR1 and CDR2: SEHNR, FQNEAQ (reference sequence). The length of the CDR3 is 13 residues. CDR3 bases: TGTGCCAGCAGCCGCCTGTTATACAATGAGCAGTTCTTC. Protein product: CASSRLLYNEQFF. Full variable domain (outside the CDR3, taken from reference TRBV7-9 and TRBJ2-1): DTGVSQNPRHKITKRGQNVTFRCDPISEHNRLYWYRQTLGQGPEFLTYFQNEAQLEKSRLLSDRFSAERPKGSFSTLEIQRTEQGDSAMYLCASSRLLYNEQFFGPGTRLTVL.

This clonotype was picked up many times. The V call is TRBV6-6, the J call TRBJ2-7; no clear D gene. The V gene's germline CDR1 is MNHNY and CDR2 SVGAGI (reference sequence). Trimming stripped 0 bases from V and 3 bases from J, with 6 bases between. The CDR3 is made up of 13 amino acids. This chain's CDR3 is CASSYSGFYEQYF. CDR3 coding DNA: TGTGCCAGCAGTTACTCGGGGTTCTACGAGCAGTACTTC.

This clonotype was counted many times. The chain links TRBV7-2 to TRBJ1-5, with D possibly TRBD1 on 5 matching bases. The CDR3 extends over 15 amino acids. The germline V gene has CDR1 SGHTA and CDR2 FQGNSA. Trimming took 5 bases from V and 0 from J, leaving 11 bases between them. The CDR3 coding sequence is TGTGCCAGCAGCCCAAACAGGAATAGCAATCAGCCCCAGCATTTT. This codes for CASSPNRNSNQPQHF.

This clonotype was seen at least ten times. V and J are TRBV3-1 and TRBJ2-2; D is unclear. Deletions cut 2 bases from V and 6 bases from J, with 7 bases between. This CDR3 contains 13 residues. Germline loops: CDR1 LGHDT, CDR2 YNNKEL (reference sequence). DNA for the CDR3: TGTGCCAGCAGCCAAACTCGATCCGGGGAGCTGTTTTTT. Its translation: CASSQTRSGELFF.

This clonotype was counted at least ten times. The chain carries TRBV30 and TRBJ1-2; D ambiguous. This CDR3 has 13 amino acids. The germline V and J ends were trimmed by 2 bases and 6 bases, with 13 bases remaining between them. In germline, CDR1 is GTSNPN, CDR2 SVGIG (reference sequence). CDR3 nucleotides: TGTGCCTGGAGTTTCTCAGCTACCGATGGCTACACCTTC. Its translation is CAWSFSATDGYTF.

The chain combines TRBV5-6 with TRBJ1-1; D is possibly TRBD1 (6 bases). The CDR3 is 14 residues long. Germline values: CDR1 SGHDT, CDR2 YYEEEE. Trimming removed 4 bases at V and 5 bases at J, with 15 bases between. This CDR3 reads CASSRGQLETEAFF. The CDR3 nucleotides are TGTGCCAGCAGCCGTGGACAGCTAGAGACTGAAGCTTTCTTT.

This clonotype was counted many times. The chain uses TRBV5-5 and TRBJ1-6, with TRBD1 matching over 8 bases. The CDR3 is 16 residues long. J was trimmed by 8 bases and V by 0 bases; bases with no gene match: 7. Germline values: CDR1 SGHKS, CDR2 YYEKEE (reference sequence). The chain's CDR3 is CASSLELGQGYSPLHF. DNA of the CDR3: TGTGCCAGCAGCTTGGAACTCGGACAGGGATATTCACCCCTCCACTTT.